This TCR beta chain derives from a study of breast tumors, draining lymph nodes, adjacent tissues. Study findings and constraints: Luminal-like breast cancer showed significantly higher tumor–nontumor repertoire similarity than basal-like. Data fit most tumor T cells coming from lymph node, expanding in tumor. Tumor TCR diversity was below lymph nodes but above nontumor tissue.

The length of the CDR3 is 15 residues. Germline CDR1 and CDR2: SGHAT and FQNNGV. The germline V and J ends were trimmed by 0 bases and 5 bases, with 13 bases remaining between them. Axillary draining lymph nodes of breast cancer patients supplied the node samples. TCRdb independently ran MiXCR on the multiplex PCR reads; one entry per CDR3 protein. There are roughly 110,000 distinct CDR3 sequences in the sample; less than 40% occur only once, and around 6% lies in the top ten. This clonotype came up a few times. Its specificity is not known. What was sequenced was axillary lymph node tissue. This clonotype was sampled from a female donor with breast cancer. Some clones in this sample may be carry-over from other donors' samples. The V gene is TRBV11-2, the J gene TRBJ1-1, with unresolved D. The CDR3 spells CASSLDLRETTEAFF. The CDR3 bases are TGTGCCAGCAGCTTAGACCTCCGGGAGACGACTGAAGCTTTCTTT.